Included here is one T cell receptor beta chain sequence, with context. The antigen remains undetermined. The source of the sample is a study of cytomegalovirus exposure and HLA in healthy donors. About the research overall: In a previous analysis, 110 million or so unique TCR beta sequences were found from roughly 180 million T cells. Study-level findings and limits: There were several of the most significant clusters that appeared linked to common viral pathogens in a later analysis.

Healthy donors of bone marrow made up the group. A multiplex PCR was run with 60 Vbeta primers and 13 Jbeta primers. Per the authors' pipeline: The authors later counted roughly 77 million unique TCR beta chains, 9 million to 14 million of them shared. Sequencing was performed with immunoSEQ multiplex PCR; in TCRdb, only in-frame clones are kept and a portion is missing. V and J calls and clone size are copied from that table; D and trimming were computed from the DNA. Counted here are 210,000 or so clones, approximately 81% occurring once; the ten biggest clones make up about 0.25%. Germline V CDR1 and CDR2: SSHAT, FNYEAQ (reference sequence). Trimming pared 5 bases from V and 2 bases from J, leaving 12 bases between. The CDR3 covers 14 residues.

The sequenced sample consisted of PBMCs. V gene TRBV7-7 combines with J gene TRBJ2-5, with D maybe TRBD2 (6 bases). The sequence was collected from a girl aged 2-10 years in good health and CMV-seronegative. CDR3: CASSQRLGQETQYF. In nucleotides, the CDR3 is TGTGCCAGCAGCCAGAGACTAGGACAAGAGACCCAGTACTTC. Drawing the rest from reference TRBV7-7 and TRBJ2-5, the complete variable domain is GAGVSQSPRYKVTKRGQDVTLRCDPISSHATLYWYQQALGQGPEFLTYFNYEAQPDKSGLPSDRFSAERPEGSISTLTIQRTEQRDSAMYRCASSQRLGQETQYFGPGTRLLVL.